Below are 17 T cell receptor beta chains sequenced from a single sample in a study of shared clonotypes between healthy human individuals (dated by TCRdb to the early 2020s). Library prep was done by the immunoSEQ multiplex PCR assay. TCRdb limited this immuneACCESS table to in-frame rearrangements with V and J called. A share of clones is missing; checked studies link under half to unresolved V genes, and the rest is unexplained. The sample has around 720,000 clones on record, around three quarters of them singletons. The ten largest clones represent around 2% of the sample. Input material: memory CD4+ T cells sorted from blood. Taken with the paper, the label for cell subset or site translates to: CD45RA-negative fraction. The receptor source for this set is a woman aged 30 to 39 in good health.

This sequence joins TRBV4-1 and TRBJ1-4; D might be TRBD1 (5 bases). Looked up from germline, CDR1 is MGHRA and CDR2 is YSYEKL. Trimming pared 8 bases from V and 5 bases from J, leaving 15 bases between. The CDR3 runs 14 residues. The CDR3 DNA sequence: TGCGCCAGCGGGGTTGGGGGGTGGAATGAAAAACTGTTTTTT. Its translation is CASGVGGWNEKLFF.

The chain recombines TRBV4-1 with TRBJ1-3; no clear D. The CDR3 sequence is 14 residues long. The V end lost 5 bases, the J end lost 2 bases, and 10 bases lay between the germline ends. In germline, CDR1 is MGHRA, CDR2 YSYEKL. The CDR3 here is CASSSREPGNTIYF. CDR3 nucleotide sequence: TGCGCCAGCAGCAGCCGGGAGCCTGGAAACACCATATATTTT.

In DNA form, the CDR3 reads TGTGCCAGTAGTCTCCAGGCGGGGCGCCAGCCCCAGCATTTT. This sequence encodes CASSLQAGRQPQHF. The rearrangement uses TRBV19 and TRBJ1-5, with D possibly being TRBD1 (5 bases). Trimming stripped 5 bases from V and 7 bases from J, with 15 bases between. The CDR3 sequence is 14 residues long. Germline CDR1 and CDR2: LNHDA and SQIVND (reference sequence).

V usage is TRBV2 and J usage is TRBJ1-1, with TRBD1 matching 8 bases. From germline, CDR1 is SNHLY and CDR2 FYNNEI. Trimming at V came to 6 bases and at J to 5 bases, leaving 5 bases not matched to a gene. The CDR3 contains 13 residues. CDR3 sequence reads: CASSDRGRTEAFF. The DNA of the CDR3 is TGTGCCAGCAGCGACAGGGGACGGACTGAAGCTTTCTTT.

The chain recombines TRBV7-2 with TRBJ2-6; 8 bases are shared with TRBD1. With 4 bases clipped from V and 3 bases from J, the junction kept 5 bases outside the gene matches. The CDR3 consists of 16 residues. Germline V gene data show CDR1 as SGHTA and CDR2 as FQGNSA. DNA of the CDR3: TGTGCCAGCAGCTCCAGGGGGCTAAGTGGGGCCAACGTCCTGACTTTC. Encoded protein: CASSSRGLSGANVLTF.

V is TRBV9 and J is TRBJ2-5; maybe TRBD1 (5 bases). The CDR3 contains 14 residues. Trimming left V 1 base short and J 5 bases short, with 12 bases between. Germline values: CDR1 SGDLS, CDR2 YYNGEE. CDR3 in DNA: TGTGCCAGCAGCGTACCCCAGGGCGGCGAGACCCAGTACTTC. Its translation is CASSVPQGGETQYF.

The rearrangement uses TRBV11-3 and TRBJ1-1; TRBD1 aligns across 7 bases. The J segment lost 1 base and the V segment lost 6 bases, leaving 8 bases of the junction unmatched. Germline V lookup: CDR1 SGHNT, CDR2 YENEEA. The length of the CDR3 is 15 residues. The DNA for the CDR3 is TGTGCCAGCAGGAAAAAGACAGGGACGAACACTGAAGCTTTCTTT. This gives the protein CASRKKTGTNTEAFF.

The V call is TRBV28, the J call TRBJ2-1; D gene uncertain. The germline V gene has CDR1 MDHEN and CDR2 SYDVKM. This CDR3 has 13 residues. V lost 5 bases, J lost 7 bases, and 12 bases lay in between. The CDR3 bases are TGTGCCAGCAGTAACAGACCCCTTAATGAGCAGTTCTTC. Translated, it gives CASSNRPLNEQFF.

This clone was recorded many times. CDR3 DNA: TGCGCCAGCAGCTTGGGGCTAGCGGACCTCCAAGAGACCCAGTACTTC. This gives the protein CASSLGLADLQETQYF. This rearrangement joins TRBV5-1 to TRBJ2-5, with 7 nucleotides matching TRBD2. V dropped 0 bases and J dropped 1; count of bases not matched to a gene: 6. The CDR3 sequence is 16 residues long. CDR1 and CDR2 (germline): SGHRS, YFSETQ.

For this clone: The likely explanation is a read error, given a far larger clone one base away. The chain couples TRBV14 to TRBJ2-5; D perhaps matches TRBD1 (6 bases). CDR3 length equals 17 residues. V was shortened by 1 base and J by 5 bases, with 20 bases between the two germline ends. Germline assignment: CDR1 SGHDN and CDR2 FVKESK. CDR3 loop: CASSQVAGVQVWETQYF. The CDR3 DNA sequence: TGTGCCAGCAGCCAAGTAGCAGGGGTTCAGGTCTGGGAGACCCAGTACTTC.

The chain uses TRBV5-1 and TRBJ2-5, with 11 nucleotides matching TRBD2. After removal of 3 bases from V and 1 base from J, the junction contained 5 bases not matched to a gene. Per germline, CDR1 SGHRS and CDR2 YFSETQ. This CDR3 has 16 residues. This CDR3 reads CASSSLAGGPQETQYF. Written as DNA, the CDR3 is TGCGCCAGCAGCTCCTTAGCGGGAGGGCCCCAAGAGACCCAGTACTTC.

This chain uses TRBV7-3 with TRBJ2-7; D is ambiguous. Germline CDR1 is SGHTA and CDR2 is FQGTGA. Trimming left V 2 bases short and J 10 bases short, with 12 bases between. The CDR3 contains 12 residues. The CDR3 is CASSLQDGRQYF. As DNA, the CDR3 is TGTGCCAGCAGCTTACAGGACGGCAGACAGTACTTC.

The V gene is TRBV18, the J gene TRBJ2-2, with 9 nucleotides matching TRBD1. Germline values: CDR1 KGHSH, CDR2 LQKENI. Losses at the gene ends were 5 bases for V and 6 bases for J; bases not matched to a gene: 16. The length of the CDR3 is 18 residues. The CDR3 region is CASSENAIGQGSSGELFF. In DNA, the CDR3 is TGTGCCAGCTCAGAGAACGCTATTGGACAGGGGAGTTCCGGGGAGCTGTTTTTT.

The sample holds a few counts of this clone. The chain links TRBV27 to TRBJ1-2; 8 bases match TRBD1. CDR1 is MNHEY, CDR2 SMNVEV, per germline (reference sequence). V dropped 5 bases and J dropped 5; count of bases not matched to a gene: 10. The CDR3 length is 15 residues. DNA for the CDR3: TGTGCCAGCAGTCCTCCAGACAGGGGATGGTATGGCTACACCTTC. Its translation: CASSPPDRGWYGYTF.

The genes are TRBV6-5 and TRBJ2-3; D is uncertain. CDR1 and CDR2 from the germline V gene are MNHEY and SVGAGI. Trimming cost V 2 bases and J 1 base, with 10 bases left between them. The CDR3 contains 15 residues. The DNA for the CDR3 is TGTGCCAGCAGTTACCGATCACCGGGCACAGATACGCAGTATTTT. Translation: CASSYRSPGTDTQYF.

The V call is TRBV29-1, the J call TRBJ2-7; 8 nucleotides agree with TRBD1. Germline values: CDR1 SQVTM, CDR2 ANQGSEA. V lost 7 bases to trimming and J lost 2 bases; unmatched junction nucleotides: 7. The CDR3 loop spans 13 amino acids. Here the CDR3 reads CSALPTGAYEQYF. DNA of the CDR3: TGCAGCGCCCTCCCGACAGGGGCCTACGAGCAGTACTTC.

This chain uses TRBV11-2 with TRBJ1-2; no clear D. CDR1 SGHAT and CDR2 FQNNGV come from the germline V gene. Between the trimmed V and J ends, which lost 1 base and 8 bases, there was a span of 14 bases. This CDR3 contains 14 residues. CDR3 sequence (DNA): TGTGCCAGCAGCTTAGTCGCCTACAGCGGAGGCTACACCTTC. Protein: CASSLVAYSGGYTF.